These 22 T cell receptor beta chains share one sample of origin, sequenced in a study of T cell responses to AZD1222 COVID-19 vaccine. Clones were read by immunoSEQ multiplex PCR, and TCRdb kept only the in-frame ones, dropping some. The sample contains about 120,000 clones, under 85% of which appear only once. The sequenced sample was peripheral blood, obtained on day 0 of AZD1222 vaccination. All receptors come from an adult in good health.

The V gene is TRBV5-4, the J gene TRBJ2-7; D possibly uses TRBD1 or TRBD2 (6 bases each). This CDR3 region has 16 residues. CDR1 SGHNT and CDR2 YYREEE come from the germline V gene (reference sequence). V lost 1 base and J lost 0, with 14 bases in between. CDR3 protein: CASSLRAGGPSYEQYF. As DNA, the CDR3 is TGTGCCAGCAGCTTGAGGGCCGGGGGCCCCTCCTACGAGCAGTACTTC.

In its sample, this clone was seen once. The chain joins TRBV7-9 to TRBJ2-1, with 8 bases identical to TRBD2. The germline V gene has CDR1 SEHNR and CDR2 FQNEAQ (reference sequence). V was clipped by 2 bases and J by 5 bases; unmatched bases: 8. The CDR3 is 16 amino acids. For the CDR3, the DNA is TGTGCCAGCAGCTTACCGCCCTCGGGAGGGGACAATGAGCAGTTCTTC. Amino acids: CASSLPPSGGDNEQFF.

The rearrangement uses TRBV5-5 and TRBJ2-7; D remains unclear. This CDR3 comprises 14 residues. The V and J ends lost 1 base and 1 base respectively, with 9 bases between them. Germline-derived CDR1 and CDR2 are SGHKS and YYEKEE (reference sequence). Here the CDR3 DNA reads TGTGCCAGCAGCTTGTACGACGGATCCTACGAGCAGTACTTC. It is translated as CASSLYDGSYEQYF.

The V gene is TRBV15, the J gene TRBJ2-5; no firm D call. The germline V gene encodes CDR1 LNHNV and CDR2 YYDKDF (reference sequence). V lost 1 base and J 0 bases, leaving 6 bases between the germline ends. The length of the CDR3 is 14 residues. CDR3 amino acids: CATSRVLDQETQYF. The CDR3 bases are TGTGCCACCAGCAGAGTATTAGACCAAGAGACCCAGTACTTC.

The chain is built from TRBV28 and TRBJ1-3; no clear D. The CDR3 is made up of 17 amino acids. Germline CDR1 reads MDHEN; CDR2 reads SYDVKM. The germline V and J ends were trimmed by 8 bases and 1 base, with 21 bases remaining between them. CDR3 loop: CASSGRRRVPSGNTIYF. DNA of the CDR3: TGTGCCAGCTCTGGGCGGAGAAGAGTCCCGTCTGGAAACACCATATATTTT.

In its sample, this clone was seen once. The rearrangement uses TRBV5-5 and TRBJ1-6; 7 bases are a match to TRBD1. Germline V gene data show CDR1 as SGHKS and CDR2 as YYEKEE (reference sequence). J lost 8 bases, V lost 4 bases, and 3 bases had no gene match. The CDR3 runs to 13 residues. CDR3 nucleotides: TGTGCCAGCAGCCGGGACAGTTATTCACCCCTCCACTTT. Amino acid sequence: CASSRDSYSPLHF.

The rearrangement links TRBV7-2 to TRBJ2-7; possible D gene TRBD1, 5 bases. The CDR3 is 15 amino acids. Trimming shortened V by 4 bases and J by 2 bases, and 15 bases separated the two germline ends. The germline V gene has CDR1 SGHTA and CDR2 FQGNSA. The CDR3 nucleotides are TGTGCCAGCAGCTACGGCCAGGGTGGGACCTACGAGCAGTACTTC. Protein product: CASSYGQGGTYEQYF.

The chain has TRBV28 and TRBJ1-2; D might be TRBD1 (5 bases). The CDR3 has 12 residues. V was pared by 6 bases and J by 9 bases, with 14 bases between. CDR1 is MDHEN and CDR2 is SYDVKM in the germline V gene. Here the CDR3 DNA reads TGTGCCAGCAGCCTCCAGGGCCTGCGCTACACCTTC. Residues: CASSLQGLRYTF.

V and J are TRBV7-9 and TRBJ2-3, with a tentative D call TRBD2 (6 bases). Trimming cost V 3 bases and J 2 bases, with 12 bases left between them. CDR3 length: 15 amino acids. Germline-derived CDR1 and CDR2 are SEHNR and FQNEAQ (reference sequence). The CDR3 sequence is CASSFAGPATDTQYF. In nucleotides, the CDR3 is TGTGCCAGCAGCTTTGCGGGACCTGCCACAGATACGCAGTATTTT.

The chain links TRBV29-1 to TRBJ1-2, with D uncertain. This CDR3 has 13 amino acids. Trimming shortened V by 7 bases and J by 7 bases, and 19 bases separated the two germline ends. CDR1 SQVTM and CDR2 ANQGSEA come from the germline V gene. In DNA, the CDR3 is TGCAGCGGCCTTGGGCAGGTATATGGTGGCTACACCTTC. Protein product: CSGLGQVYGGYTF.

This clone was detected only once. The V call is TRBV2, the J call TRBJ1-5, with D possibly TRBD1 on 5 matching bases. Between the trimmed V and J ends, which lost 6 bases and 1 base, there was a span of 10 bases. The CDR3 is 14 amino acids. The germline V gene encodes CDR1 SNHLY and CDR2 FYNNEI. DNA for the CDR3: TGTGCCAGCAGAAAGGGGAACAGCAATCAGCCCCAGCATTTT. Translated, it gives CASRKGNSNQPQHF.

This chain links TRBV2 with TRBJ2-1; D gene ambiguous. The V gene lost 2 bases and the J gene lost 6 bases, with 5 bases spanning the gap. This CDR3 contains 12 residues. Per the germline V gene, CDR1 is SNHLY and CDR2 is FYNNEI. For the CDR3, the DNA is TGTGCCAGCAGTGAAAGTAGCAATGAGCAGTTCTTC. It yields the protein CASSESSNEQFF.

The V call is TRBV27, the J call TRBJ2-2; D is undetermined. V dropped 5 bases and J dropped 5 bases, with 9 bases sitting between them. Germline CDR1 is MNHEY and CDR2 is SMNVEV (reference sequence). The CDR3 has 13 residues. The CDR3, as DNA: TGTGCCAGCAGTAGGATGGAGACCGGGGAGCTGTTTTTT. Protein product: CASSRMETGELFF.

J is TRBJ2-1 and V is TRBV6-5; D not certain. Germline V lookup: CDR1 MNHEY, CDR2 SVGAGI. Trimming took 2 bases from V and 6 from J, leaving 5 bases between them. The CDR3 is made up of 12 amino acids. DNA for the CDR3: TGTGCCAGCAGTTACCCAAGCAATGAGCAGTTCTTC. It encodes CASSYPSNEQFF.

The chain is built from TRBV4-2 and TRBJ2-3; 12 nucleotides line up with TRBD2. V was pared by 4 bases and J by 0 bases, with 8 bases of the junction left unmatched. This CDR3 region has 18 residues. CDR1 is LGHNA and CDR2 is YNFKEQ in the germline V gene. In DNA form, the CDR3 reads TGTGCCAGCAGCCTTACGACTAGCGGGGGACCAAGCACAGATACGCAGTATTTT. Its protein product is CASSLTTSGGPSTDTQYF.

This chain links TRBV21-1 with TRBJ2-7; the D segment call TRBD1 is taken from the table without a DNA check. TRBV21-1 represents a pseudogene. There are 13 residues in the CDR3. Here the CDR3 reads CASSQAKSYEQYF. As DNA, the CDR3 is TGTGCCAGCAGCCAGGCCAAATCCTACGAGCAGTACTTC.

CDR3 in DNA: TGCGCCAGCAGCCAAGATTGGTCGCCGCGGTCGCCTCAGCCCCAGCATTTT. Translated, it gives CASSQDWSPRSPQPQHF. This chain joins TRBV4-3 and TRBJ1-5; D unresolved. The V end lost 0 bases, the J end lost 6 bases, and 18 bases lay between the germline ends. The CDR3 loop spans 17 amino acids. CDR1 and CDR2 from the germline V gene are LGHNA and YSLEER.

The chain is built from TRBV5-1 and TRBJ2-1; 11 bases are a match to TRBD2. This CDR3 has 15 amino acids. V shed 3 bases and J 8 bases; nucleotides not matched to a gene: 7. CDR1 and CDR2 (germline): SGHRS, YFSETQ. Written as DNA, the CDR3 is TGCGCCAGCAGCTGGACTAGCGGGTCAGTCTATGAGCAGTTCTTC. As protein: CASSWTSGSVYEQFF.

This chain links TRBV4-1 with TRBJ1-6, with D unresolved. CDR3 size: 15 residues. Between the trimmed V and J ends, which lost 4 bases and 7 bases, there was a span of 14 bases. CDR1 is MGHRA, CDR2 YSYEKL, per germline. The CDR3 coding sequence is TGCGCCAGCAGCCTGTTCAGGACGGGGAATTCACCCCTCCACTTT. It encodes CASSLFRTGNSPLHF.

The V and J genes are TRBV7-6 and TRBJ2-3; 9 bases align to TRBD1. CDR3 length: 16 amino acids. Germline V CDR1 and CDR2: SGHVS, FNYEAQ. Trimming took 4 bases from V and 4 from J; bases not matched to a gene: 9. CDR3 bases: TGTGCCAGCAGCTCCACAGGGGGCTTTCGTTCAGATACGCAGTATTTT. Its translation: CASSSTGGFRSDTQYF. Supplemented by reference TRBV7-6 and TRBJ2-3, the full variable domain reads GAGVSQSPRYKVTKRGQDVALRCDPISGHVSLYWYRQALGQGPEFLTYFNYEAQQDKSGLPNDRFSAERPEGSISTLTIQRTEQRDSAMYRCASSSTGGFRSDTQYFGPGTRLTVL.

To note about this clone: Within the sample, other DNA sequences also encode this same CDR3. This sequence joins TRBV4-1 and TRBJ2-7; D is perhaps TRBD1 (5 bases). Germline V gives CDR1 MGHRA, CDR2 YSYEKL. Between the trimmed V and J ends, which lost 1 base and 3 bases, there was a span of 13 bases. The CDR3 extends over 15 amino acids. The CDR3 here is CASSQGGGSSYEQYF. In nucleotides, the CDR3 is TGCGCCAGCAGCCAAGGGGGCGGCTCCAGCTACGAGCAGTACTTC.

V gene TRBV7-9 combines with J gene TRBJ2-2; 7 nucleotides align to TRBD2. Trimming at V came to 4 bases and at J to 9 bases, leaving 11 bases not matched to a gene. The CDR3 sequence is 15 residues long. CDR1 is SEHNR and CDR2 is FQNEAQ in the germline V gene (reference sequence). The CDR3 DNA follows: TGTGCCAGCAGCTCGGACGGGGGGAACGGAAGGGAGCTGTTTTTT. Its protein product is CASSSDGGNGRELFF.